This TCR beta chain appears in the sequencing data of a study of quantifying T cell responses using KT2 cells. The overall study: Reverse transcription used primers in the TCR alpha and beta constant regions.

There are many counts of this clonotype. Its target is unknown. Known numbers of the T cell clone KT2 were added to PBMC. Different KT2-to-PBMC ratios were created with a constant PBMC count. Study conclusions and caveats: Very high KT2 spike-in numbers caused saturation in KT2 sequence detection. Input KT2 cell number predicted KT2 alpha and beta sequence counts linearly over several orders of magnitude.

The V end was cut by 3 bases, the J end by 0 bases, with 9 bases between. The CDR3 is 14 residues long. Each cDNA got a UMI-containing oligo ligated at its 3' end. The first PCR ran approximately 4 cycles with an equimolar RC1.1 and RC1.2 beta primer mix. TCRdb recomputed calls from the UMI-ligation and nested PCR reads with MiXCR, one row per CDR3 protein. The table lists tens of thousands of distinct CDR3 sequences, approximately 13% of them singletons. The chain uses TRBV12-3 or TRBV12-4 and TRBJ2-7; D gene ambiguous. The sequence came from a human donor. The sequencing input was PBMCs spiked with cells of the T cell clone KT2. In DNA, the CDR3 is TGTGCCAGCAGTTTCGGATACTACTCCTACGAGCAGTACTTC. Its protein is CASSFGYYSYEQYF.